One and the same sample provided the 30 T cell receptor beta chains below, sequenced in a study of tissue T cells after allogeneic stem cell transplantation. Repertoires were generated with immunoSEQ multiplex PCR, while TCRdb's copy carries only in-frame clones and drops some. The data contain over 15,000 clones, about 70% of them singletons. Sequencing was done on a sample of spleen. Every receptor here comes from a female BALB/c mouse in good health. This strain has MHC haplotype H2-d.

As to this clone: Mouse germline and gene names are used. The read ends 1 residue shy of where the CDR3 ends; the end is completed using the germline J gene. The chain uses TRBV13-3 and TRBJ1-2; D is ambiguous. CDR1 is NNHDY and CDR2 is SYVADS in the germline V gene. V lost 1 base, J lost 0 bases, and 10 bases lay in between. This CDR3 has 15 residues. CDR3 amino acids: CASSDNEFANSDYTF. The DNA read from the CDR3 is TGTGCCAGCAGTGATAATGAATTTGCAAACTCCGACTACACC.

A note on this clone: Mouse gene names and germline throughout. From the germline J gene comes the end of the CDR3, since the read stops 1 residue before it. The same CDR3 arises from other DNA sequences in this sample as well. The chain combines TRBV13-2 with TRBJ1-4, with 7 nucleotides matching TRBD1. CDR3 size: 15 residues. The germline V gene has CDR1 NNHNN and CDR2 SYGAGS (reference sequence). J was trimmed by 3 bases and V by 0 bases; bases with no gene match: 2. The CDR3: CASGDARGANERLFF. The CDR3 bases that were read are TGTGCCAGCGGTGATGCCAGGGGGGCCAACGAAAGATTATTT.

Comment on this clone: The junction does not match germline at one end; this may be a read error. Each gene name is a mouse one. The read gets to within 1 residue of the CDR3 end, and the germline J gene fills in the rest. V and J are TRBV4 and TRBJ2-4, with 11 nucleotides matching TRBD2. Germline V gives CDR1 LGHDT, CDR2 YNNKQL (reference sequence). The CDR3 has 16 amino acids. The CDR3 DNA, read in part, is TGTGCCAGCAGCCCGGACTGGGGGGCCAGTCGAAACACCTTGTAC. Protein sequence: CASSPDWGASRNTLY. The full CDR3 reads CASSPDWGASRNTLYF.

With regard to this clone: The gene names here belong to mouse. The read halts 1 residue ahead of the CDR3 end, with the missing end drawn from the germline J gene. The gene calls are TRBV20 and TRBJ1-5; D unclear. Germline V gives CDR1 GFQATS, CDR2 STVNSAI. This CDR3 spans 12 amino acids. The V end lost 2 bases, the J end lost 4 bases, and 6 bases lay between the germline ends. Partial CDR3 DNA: TGTGGTGCTAGGCGGAGGAACCAGGCTCCGCTT. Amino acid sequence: CGARRRNQAPL. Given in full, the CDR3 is CGARRRNQAPLF.

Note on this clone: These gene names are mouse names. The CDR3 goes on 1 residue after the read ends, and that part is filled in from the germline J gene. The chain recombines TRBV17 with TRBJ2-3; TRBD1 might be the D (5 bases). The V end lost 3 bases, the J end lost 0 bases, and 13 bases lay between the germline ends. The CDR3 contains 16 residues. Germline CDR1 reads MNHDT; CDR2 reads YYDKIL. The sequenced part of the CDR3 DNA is TGTGCTAGCAGTAGTCAGGCAGGGATTAGTGCAGAAACGCTGTAT. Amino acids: CASSSQAGISAETLY. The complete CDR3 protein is CASSSQAGISAETLYF. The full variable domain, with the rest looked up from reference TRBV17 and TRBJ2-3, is DTTVKQNPRYKLARVGKPVNLICSQTMNHDTMYWYQKKPNQAPKLLLFYYDKILNREADTFEKFQSSRPNNSFCSLYIGSAGLEYSAMYLCASSSQAGISAETLYFGSGTRLTVL.

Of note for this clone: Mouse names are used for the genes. CDR3 sequence: CASGDADWGVQDTQYF. The covered CDR3 bases are TGTGCCAGCGGTGATGCAGACTGGGGGGTCCAAGACACCCAGTAC. J is TRBJ2-5 and V is TRBV13-2; 10 bases map to TRBD2. The CDR3 is cut off 1 residue early in the read; its end comes from the germline J gene. There are 16 residues in the CDR3. Trimming at V came to 0 bases and at J to 2 bases, leaving 3 bases not matched to a gene. The V gene's germline CDR1 is NNHNN and CDR2 SYGAGS (reference sequence).

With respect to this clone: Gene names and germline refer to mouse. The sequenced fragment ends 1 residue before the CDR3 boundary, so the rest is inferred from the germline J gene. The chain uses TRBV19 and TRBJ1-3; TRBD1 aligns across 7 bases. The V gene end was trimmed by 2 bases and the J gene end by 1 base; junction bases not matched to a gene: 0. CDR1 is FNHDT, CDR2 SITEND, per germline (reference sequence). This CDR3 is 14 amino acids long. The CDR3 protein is CASSMTGSGNTLYF. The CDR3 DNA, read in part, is TGTGCCAGCAGTATGACAGGGTCTGGAAATACGCTCTAT.

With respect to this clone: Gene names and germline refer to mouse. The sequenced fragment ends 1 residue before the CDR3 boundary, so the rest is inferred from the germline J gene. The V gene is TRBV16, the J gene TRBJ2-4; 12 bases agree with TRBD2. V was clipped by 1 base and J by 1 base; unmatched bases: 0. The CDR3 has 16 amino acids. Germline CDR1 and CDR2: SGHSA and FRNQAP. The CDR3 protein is CASSLGLGGRQNTLYF. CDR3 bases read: TGTGCAAGCAGCTTAGGACTGGGGGGGCGTCAAAACACCTTGTAC.

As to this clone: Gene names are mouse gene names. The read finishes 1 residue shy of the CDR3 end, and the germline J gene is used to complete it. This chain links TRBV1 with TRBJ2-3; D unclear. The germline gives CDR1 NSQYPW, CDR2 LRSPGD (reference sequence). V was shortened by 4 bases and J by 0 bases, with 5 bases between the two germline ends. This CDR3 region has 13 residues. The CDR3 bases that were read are TGCACCTGCAGTGTGACTAGTGCAGAAACGCTGTAT. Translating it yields CTCSVTSAETLY. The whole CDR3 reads CTCSVTSAETLYF.

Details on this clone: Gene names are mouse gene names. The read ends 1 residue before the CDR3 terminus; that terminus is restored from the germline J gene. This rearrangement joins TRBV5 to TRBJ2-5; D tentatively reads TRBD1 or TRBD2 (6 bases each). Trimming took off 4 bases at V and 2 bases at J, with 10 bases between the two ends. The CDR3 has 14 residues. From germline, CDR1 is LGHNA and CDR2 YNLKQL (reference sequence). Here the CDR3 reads CASSPEGGQDTQYF. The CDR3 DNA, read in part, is TGTGCCAGCAGCCCAGAGGGGGGCCAAGACACCCAGTAC.

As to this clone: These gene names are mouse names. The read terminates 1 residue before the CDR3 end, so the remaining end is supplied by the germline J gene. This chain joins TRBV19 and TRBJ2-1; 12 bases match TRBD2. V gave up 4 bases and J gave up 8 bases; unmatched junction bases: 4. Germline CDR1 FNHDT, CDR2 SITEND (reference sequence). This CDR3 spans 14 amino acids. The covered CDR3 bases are TGTGCCAGCAGTCGACTGGGGGGGCTTCCTGAGCAGTTC. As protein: CASSRLGGLPEQF. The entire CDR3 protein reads CASSRLGGLPEQFF. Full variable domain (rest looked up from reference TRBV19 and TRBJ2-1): GGIITQTPKFLIGQEGQKLTLKCQQNFNHDTMYWYRQDSGKGLRLIYYSITENDLQKGDLSEGYDASREKKSSFSLTVTSAQKNEMAVFLCASSRLGGLPEQFFGPGTRLTVL.

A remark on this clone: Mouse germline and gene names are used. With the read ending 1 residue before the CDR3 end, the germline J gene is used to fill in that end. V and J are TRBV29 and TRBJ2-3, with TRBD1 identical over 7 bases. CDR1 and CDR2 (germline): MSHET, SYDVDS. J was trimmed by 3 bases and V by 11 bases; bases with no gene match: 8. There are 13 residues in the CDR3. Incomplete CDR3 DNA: TGTGCTCAAACGACAGGGAGGGCAGAAACGCTGTAT. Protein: CAQTTGRAETLY. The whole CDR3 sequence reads CAQTTGRAETLYF.

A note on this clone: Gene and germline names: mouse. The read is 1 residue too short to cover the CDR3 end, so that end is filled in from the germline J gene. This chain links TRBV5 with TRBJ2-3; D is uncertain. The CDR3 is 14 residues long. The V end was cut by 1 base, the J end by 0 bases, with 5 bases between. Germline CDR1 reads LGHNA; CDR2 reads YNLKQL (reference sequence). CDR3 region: CASSQGLSAETLYF. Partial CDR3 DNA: TGTGCCAGCAGCCAAGGACTTAGTGCAGAAACGCTGTAT.

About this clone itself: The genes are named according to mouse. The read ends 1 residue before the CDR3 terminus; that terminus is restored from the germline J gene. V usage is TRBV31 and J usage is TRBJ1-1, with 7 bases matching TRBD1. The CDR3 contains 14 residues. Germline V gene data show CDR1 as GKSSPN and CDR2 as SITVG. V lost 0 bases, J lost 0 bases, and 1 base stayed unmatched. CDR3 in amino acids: CAWSLGTANTEVFF. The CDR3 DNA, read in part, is TGTGCCTGGAGTCTAGGGACAGCAAACACAGAAGTCTTC.

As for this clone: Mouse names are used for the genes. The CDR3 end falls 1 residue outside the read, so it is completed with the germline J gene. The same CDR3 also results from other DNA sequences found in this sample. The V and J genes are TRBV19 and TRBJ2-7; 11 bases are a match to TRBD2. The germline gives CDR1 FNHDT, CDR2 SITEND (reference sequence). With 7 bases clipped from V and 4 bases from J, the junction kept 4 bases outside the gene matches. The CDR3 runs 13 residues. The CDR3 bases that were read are TGTGCCAGCTCCAGGACTGGGGGGTATGAACAGTAC. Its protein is CASSRTGGYEQY. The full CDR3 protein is CASSRTGGYEQYF.

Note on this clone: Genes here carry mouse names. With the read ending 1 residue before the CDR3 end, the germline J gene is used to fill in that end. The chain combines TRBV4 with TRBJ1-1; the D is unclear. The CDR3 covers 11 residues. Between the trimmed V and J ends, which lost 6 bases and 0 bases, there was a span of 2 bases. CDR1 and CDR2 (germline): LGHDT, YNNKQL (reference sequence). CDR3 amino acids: CASSANTEVFF. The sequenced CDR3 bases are TGTGCCAGCAGTGCAAACACAGAAGTCTTC.

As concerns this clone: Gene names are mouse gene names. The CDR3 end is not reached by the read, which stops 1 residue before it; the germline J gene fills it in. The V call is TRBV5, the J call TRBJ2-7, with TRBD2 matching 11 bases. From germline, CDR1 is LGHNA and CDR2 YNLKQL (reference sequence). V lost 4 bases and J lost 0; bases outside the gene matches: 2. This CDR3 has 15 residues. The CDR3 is CASSPGLGGSYEQYF. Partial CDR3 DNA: TGTGCCAGCAGCCCCGGACTGGGGGGCTCCTATGAACAGTAC.

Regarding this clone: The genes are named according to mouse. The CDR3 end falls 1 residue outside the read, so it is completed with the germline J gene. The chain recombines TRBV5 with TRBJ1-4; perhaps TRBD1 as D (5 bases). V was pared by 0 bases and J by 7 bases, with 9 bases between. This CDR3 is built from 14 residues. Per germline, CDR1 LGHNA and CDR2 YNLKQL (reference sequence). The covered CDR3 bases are TGTGCCAGCAGCCAAGATAAGGGGACCGAAAGATTATTT. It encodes CASSQDKGTERLF. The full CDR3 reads CASSQDKGTERLFF.

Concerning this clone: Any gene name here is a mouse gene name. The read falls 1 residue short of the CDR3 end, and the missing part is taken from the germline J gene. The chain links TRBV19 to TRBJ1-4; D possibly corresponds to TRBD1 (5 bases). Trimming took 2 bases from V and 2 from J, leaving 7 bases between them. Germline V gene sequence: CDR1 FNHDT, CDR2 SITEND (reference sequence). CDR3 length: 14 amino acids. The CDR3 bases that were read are TGTGCCAGCAGTATTCAGGGATCCAACGAAAGATTATTT. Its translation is CASSIQGSNERLF. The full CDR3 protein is CASSIQGSNERLFF.

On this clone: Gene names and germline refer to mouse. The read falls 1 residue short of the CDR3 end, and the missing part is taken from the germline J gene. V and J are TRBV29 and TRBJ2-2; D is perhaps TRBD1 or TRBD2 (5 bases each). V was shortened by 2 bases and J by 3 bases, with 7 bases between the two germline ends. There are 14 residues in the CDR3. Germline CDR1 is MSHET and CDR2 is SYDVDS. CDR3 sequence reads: CASSLAGHTGQLYF. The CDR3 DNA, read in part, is TGTGCTAGCAGTTTAGCGGGGCACACCGGGCAGCTCTAC.

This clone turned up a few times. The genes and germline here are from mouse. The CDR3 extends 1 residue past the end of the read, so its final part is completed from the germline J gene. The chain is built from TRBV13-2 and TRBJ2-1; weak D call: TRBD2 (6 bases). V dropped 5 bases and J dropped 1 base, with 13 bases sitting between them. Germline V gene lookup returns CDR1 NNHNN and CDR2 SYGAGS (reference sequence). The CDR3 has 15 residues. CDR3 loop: CASGPRLENYAEQFF. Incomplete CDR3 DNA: TGTGCCAGCGGACCCAGACTGGAGAACTATGCTGAGCAGTTC.

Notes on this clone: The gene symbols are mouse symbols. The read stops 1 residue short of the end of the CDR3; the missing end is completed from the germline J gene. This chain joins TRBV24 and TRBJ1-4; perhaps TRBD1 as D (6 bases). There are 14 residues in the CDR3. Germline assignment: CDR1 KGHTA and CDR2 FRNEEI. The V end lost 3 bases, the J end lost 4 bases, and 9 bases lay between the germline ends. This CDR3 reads CASSLAGHNERLFF. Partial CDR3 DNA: TGTGCCAGCAGTCTCGCGGGACACAACGAAAGATTATTT.

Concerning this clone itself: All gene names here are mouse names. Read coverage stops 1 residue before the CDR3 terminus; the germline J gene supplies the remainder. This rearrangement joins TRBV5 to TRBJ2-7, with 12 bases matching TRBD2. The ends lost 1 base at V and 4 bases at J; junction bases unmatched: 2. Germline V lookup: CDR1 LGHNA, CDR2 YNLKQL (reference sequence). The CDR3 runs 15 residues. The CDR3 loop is CASSQAGTGGYEQYF. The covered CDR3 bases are TGTGCCAGCAGCCAAGCCGGGACTGGGGGGTATGAACAGTAC.

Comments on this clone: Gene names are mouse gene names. The sequenced part of the CDR3 DNA is TGCACCTGCAGTGCCCCGGACAATAACTATGCTGAGCAGTTC. Translation: CTCSAPDNNYAEQF. The entire CDR3 protein reads CTCSAPDNNYAEQFF. V and J are TRBV1 and TRBJ2-1; D is possibly TRBD1 (5 bases). The observed sequence ends 1 residue before the CDR3 terminus, with the missing tail filled in from the germline J gene. With 3 bases removed from V and 0 bases from J, the gap between germline ends came to 9 bases. Germline V CDR1 and CDR2: NSQYPW, LRSPGD (reference sequence). CDR3 size: 15 residues.

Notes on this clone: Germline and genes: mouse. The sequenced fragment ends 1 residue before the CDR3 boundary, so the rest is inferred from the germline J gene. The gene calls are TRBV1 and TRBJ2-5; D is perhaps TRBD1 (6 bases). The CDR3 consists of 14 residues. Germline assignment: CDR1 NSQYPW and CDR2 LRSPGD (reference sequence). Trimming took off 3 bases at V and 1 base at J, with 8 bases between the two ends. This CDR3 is CTCSARTDQDTQYF. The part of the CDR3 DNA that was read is TGCACCTGCAGTGCTCGGACAGACCAAGACACCCAGTAC.

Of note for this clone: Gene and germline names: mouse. The chain's CDR3 is CASGDAISYNSPLYF. CDR3 DNA, as far as it was read: TGTGCCAGCGGTGATGCCATTTCCTATAATTCGCCCCTCTAC. The chain couples TRBV13-2 to TRBJ1-6; D gene ambiguous. Read coverage stops 1 residue before the CDR3 terminus; the germline J gene supplies the remainder. TRBJ1-6 is identified as an open reading frame with a role that is uncertain. The V gene's germline CDR1 is NNHNN and CDR2 SYGAGS (reference sequence). Between the trimmed V and J ends, which lost 0 bases and 0 bases, there was a span of 4 bases. The CDR3 length is 15 residues.

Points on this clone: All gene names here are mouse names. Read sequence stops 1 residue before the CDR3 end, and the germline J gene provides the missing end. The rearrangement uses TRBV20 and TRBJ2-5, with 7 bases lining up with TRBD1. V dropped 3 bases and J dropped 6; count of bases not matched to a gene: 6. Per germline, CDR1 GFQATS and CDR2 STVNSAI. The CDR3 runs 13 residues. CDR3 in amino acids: CGARVTGVDTQYF. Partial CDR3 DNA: TGTGGTGCTAGAGTAACAGGGGTTGACACCCAGTAC.

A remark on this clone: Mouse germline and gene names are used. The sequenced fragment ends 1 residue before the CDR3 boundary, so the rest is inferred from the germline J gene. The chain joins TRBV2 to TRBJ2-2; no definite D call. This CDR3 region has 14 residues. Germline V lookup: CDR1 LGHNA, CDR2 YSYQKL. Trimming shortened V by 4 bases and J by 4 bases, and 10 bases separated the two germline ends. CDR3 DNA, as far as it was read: TGTGCCAGCAGCCCGACACCAAGCACCGGGCAGCTCTAC. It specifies CASSPTPSTGQLY. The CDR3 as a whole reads CASSPTPSTGQLYF.

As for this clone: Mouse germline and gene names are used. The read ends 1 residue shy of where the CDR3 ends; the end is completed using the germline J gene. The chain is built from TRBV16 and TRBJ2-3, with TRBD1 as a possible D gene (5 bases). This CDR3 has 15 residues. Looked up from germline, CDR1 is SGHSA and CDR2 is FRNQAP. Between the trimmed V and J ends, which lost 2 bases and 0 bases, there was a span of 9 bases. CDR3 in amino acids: CASSLFDSSAETLYF. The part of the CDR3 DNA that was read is TGTGCAAGCAGCTTATTTGACAGTAGTGCAGAAACGCTGTAT.

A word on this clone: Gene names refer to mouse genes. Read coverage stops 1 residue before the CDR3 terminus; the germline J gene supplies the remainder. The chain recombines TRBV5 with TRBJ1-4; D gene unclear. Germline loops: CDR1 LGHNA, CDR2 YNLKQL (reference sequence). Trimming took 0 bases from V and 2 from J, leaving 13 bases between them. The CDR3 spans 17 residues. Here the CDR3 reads CASSQEKGRVSNERLFF. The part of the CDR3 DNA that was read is TGTGCCAGCAGCCAAGAGAAAGGGCGCGTGTCCAACGAAAGATTATTT.